This record concerns one TCR beta chain sequence. The treatment is: preoperative locoregional IRX-2 cytokine immunotherapy. Libraries were prepared by immunoSEQ multiplex PCR; TCRdb keeps only in-frame clonotypes and omits some of them. The data show some 99,000 clones, 70% to 90% seen once. The data were obtained in a study of preoperative IRX-2 immunotherapy in early breast cancer. V lost 1 base and J lost 4, with 13 bases in between. The CDR3 spans 15 residues. Per the germline V gene, CDR1 is MGHDK and CDR2 is SYGVNS. Sequenced here: tumor tissue, sampled after IRX-2 immunotherapy. The chain links TRBV25-1 to TRBJ2-5; perhaps TRBD2 as D (7 bases). The origin of this receptor is a human donor with breast cancer. The CDR3 is CASSEWGGQSETQYF. In DNA form, the CDR3 reads TGTGCCAGCAGTGAATGGGGGGGGCAGTCAGAGACCCAGTACTTC.